These 29 T cell receptor beta chains were sequenced from one sample in a study of cytomegalovirus exposure and HLA in healthy donors. The PCR used 60 Vbeta and 13 Jbeta primers. Profiling relied on immunoSEQ multiplex PCR, and the TCRdb table lists in-frame clones only, not all of them. In the table there are fewer than 250,000 clones, over 75% of which are singletons. Source material: PBMCs. Source of these receptors: a woman in her 50s in good health and CMV-seropositive.

This clone is a singleton in its sample. The chain links TRBV10-1 to TRBJ2-1; 8 positions match TRBD2. V shed 3 bases and J 2 bases; nucleotides not matched to a gene: 0. CDR1 is WNHNN, CDR2 SYGVQD, per germline (reference sequence). The CDR3 sequence is 14 residues long. CDR3: CASSDGGAYNEQFF. DNA for the CDR3: TGCGCCAGCAGTGACGGGGGGGCCTACAATGAGCAGTTCTTC.

The V call is TRBV27, the J call TRBJ1-6; 7 bases fit TRBD1. This CDR3 region has 15 residues. Germline CDR1 is MNHEY and CDR2 is SMNVEV (reference sequence). J was trimmed by 1 base and V by 10 bases; bases with no gene match: 7. The CDR3 DNA reads as TGTGCCACCGCAGGGGGTCAGTCCTATAATTCACCCCTCCACTTT. Protein: CATAGGQSYNSPLHF.

This clone was seen a handful of times. The V gene is TRBV5-1, the J gene TRBJ1-1, with a possible D match to TRBD1 (5 bases). The CDR3 has 12 residues. The germline CDR1 and CDR2 sequences are SGHRS and YFSETQ. The V and J ends lost 2 bases and 8 bases respectively, with 10 bases between them. The CDR3 reads CASSLRGLEAFF. The CDR3 DNA is TGCGCCAGCAGCTTAAGGGGTCTCGAAGCTTTCTTT.

The chain couples TRBV20-1 to TRBJ1-1, with no clear D. Germline-derived CDR1 and CDR2 are DFQATT and SNEGSKA (reference sequence). The V end lost 3 bases, the J end lost 6 bases, and 5 bases lay between the germline ends. The CDR3 runs to 10 residues. CDR3 in amino acids: CSASRSEAFF. The CDR3 coding sequence is TGCAGTGCTAGTCGGTCTGAAGCTTTCTTT.

The V gene is TRBV9, the J gene TRBJ1-2; D not resolved. V was trimmed by 4 bases and J by 2 bases, leaving 15 bases between them. Germline V gene data show CDR1 as SGDLS and CDR2 as YYNGEE. This CDR3 contains 15 residues. The CDR3 DNA reads TGTGCCAGCAGCCCGGGAGGTGGCGCGAACTATGGCTACACCTTC. Encoded protein: CASSPGGGANYGYTF.

The CDR3 nucleotides read TGTGCCAGCAGTTTCCACAGACAGGGCTCCTACACCTTC. It is translated as CASSFHRQGSYTF. The gene calls are TRBV6-5 and TRBJ1-2; 7 bases are a match to TRBD1. J gave up 10 bases and V 4 bases, and 9 bases lay outside the gene matches. CDR1 is MNHEY and CDR2 is SVGAGI in the germline V gene. CDR3 length equals 13 residues.

The chain is built from TRBV2 and TRBJ2-7, with TRBD2 identical over 10 bases. Losses at the gene ends were 3 bases for V and 3 bases for J; bases not matched to a gene: 5. The CDR3 has 15 amino acids. Per germline, CDR1 SNHLY and CDR2 FYNNEI. CDR3 loop: CASSDLAGVSYEQYF. For the CDR3, the DNA is TGTGCCAGCAGTGACCTAGCGGGGGTAAGCTACGAGCAGTACTTC.

The V gene is TRBV2, the J gene TRBJ1-4, with D uncertain. Between the trimmed V and J ends, which lost 0 bases and 0 bases, there was a span of 5 bases. The CDR3 loop spans 15 amino acids. Germline-derived CDR1 and CDR2 are SNHLY and FYNNEI. CDR3 DNA sequence: TGTGCCAGCAGTGAAGCCGGAGCAACTAATGAAAAACTGTTTTTT. It encodes CASSEAGATNEKLFF.

The chain is built from TRBV5-4 and TRBJ2-7, with TRBD2 as a possible D gene (7 bases). Germline V gene lookup returns CDR1 SGHNT and CDR2 YYREEE (reference sequence). This CDR3 has 15 residues. V gave up 2 bases and J gave up 2 bases, with 14 bases separating them. The CDR3 DNA is TGTGCCAGCAGCTTCTGGGGGGGGGCCACCTACGAGCAGTACTTC. Translation: CASSFWGGATYEQYF.

The chain combines TRBV2 with TRBJ1-1; D perhaps matches TRBD1 (5 bases). Trimming left V 6 bases short and J 6 bases short, with 14 bases between. Germline assignment: CDR1 SNHLY and CDR2 FYNNEI. The CDR3 has 13 amino acids. The chain's CDR3 is CASSGTGDAEAFF. The CDR3 DNA is TGTGCCAGCAGCGGGACGGGGGACGCTGAAGCTTTCTTT.

This clone came up a few times. V usage is TRBV5-1 and J usage is TRBJ1-1; no clear D. Trimming took 4 bases from V and 8 from J, leaving 15 bases between them. The CDR3 has 13 residues. Germline-derived CDR1 and CDR2 are SGHRS and YFSETQ. In nucleotides, the CDR3 is TGCGCCAGCAGCCAACTCGGTACAGTAGAAGCTTTCTTT. Its translation is CASSQLGTVEAFF.

J is TRBJ2-1 and V is TRBV28; D is possibly TRBD1 (5 bases). CDR3 length: 16 amino acids. V shed 8 bases and J shed 5 bases, with 22 bases lying between them. CDR1 is MDHEN, CDR2 SYDVKM, per germline. The CDR3 sequence: CASEFPQGRLNNEQFF. The DNA of the CDR3 is TGTGCCAGCGAATTCCCCCAGGGCAGGCTTAACAATGAGCAGTTCTTC.

This clone appeared once. V usage is TRBV2 and J usage is TRBJ1-2; D is unclear. CDR1 is SNHLY, CDR2 FYNNEI, per germline. V gave up 5 bases and J gave up 5 bases, with 12 bases separating them. This CDR3 is built from 13 residues. CDR3 residues: CASSRGDGYGYTF. The CDR3 coding sequence is TGTGCCAGCAGTCGCGGGGATGGGTATGGCTACACCTTC.

This chain joins TRBV11-1 and TRBJ2-6; a possible D gene is TRBD2 (6 bases). CDR1 and CDR2 from the germline V gene are SGHAT and FQDESV (reference sequence). Trimming cost V 4 bases and J 2 bases, with 9 bases left between them. The CDR3 is made up of 15 amino acids. In DNA, the CDR3 is TGTGCCAGCAGCTGGGGGGAAGCTGGGGCCAACGTCCTGACTTTC. Protein: CASSWGEAGANVLTF.

This clone was detected once. The rearrangement uses TRBV5-6 and TRBJ1-6; 9 nucleotides align to TRBD1. The CDR3 covers 15 residues. After removal of 4 bases from V and 10 bases from J, the junction contained 9 bases not matched to a gene. Looked up from germline, CDR1 is SGHDT and CDR2 is YYEEEE. The CDR3 region is CASSADGTGLSPLHF. Here the CDR3 DNA reads TGTGCCAGCAGCGCCGACGGGACAGGGCTATCACCCCTCCACTTT.

The chain couples TRBV27 to TRBJ2-3, with 13 bases fitting TRBD2. Germline V lookup: CDR1 MNHEY, CDR2 SMNVEV (reference sequence). The length of the CDR3 is 15 residues. V lost 5 bases and J lost 4; bases outside the gene matches: 3. The CDR3 loop reads CASSLGTSGADTQYF. DNA for the CDR3: TGTGCCAGCAGTCTCGGGACTAGCGGGGCAGATACGCAGTATTTT.

The J gene is TRBJ1-2, the V gene TRBV4-2, with D hard to call. CDR3 length: 14 amino acids. Trimming cost V 4 bases and J 4 bases, with 13 bases left between them. Germline V gene data show CDR1 as LGHNA and CDR2 as YNFKEQ. CDR3 sequence: CASSPDTRGYGYTF. The CDR3 DNA follows: TGTGCCAGCAGCCCCGATACCCGGGGCTATGGCTACACCTTC.

This chain uses TRBV7-2 with TRBJ1-1; a weak D match, TRBD1 (5 bases). Trimming shortened V by 1 base and J by 6 bases, and 12 bases separated the two germline ends. Germline assignment: CDR1 SGHTA and CDR2 FQGNSA. This CDR3 has 14 residues. The CDR3 is CASSLGQSWSEAFF. CDR3 bases: TGTGCCAGCAGCTTAGGACAGTCTTGGTCTGAAGCTTTCTTT.

The chain carries TRBV9 and TRBJ2-3; D perhaps matches TRBD1 (6 bases). The CDR3 is made up of 15 amino acids. V lost 2 bases and J lost 1, with 11 bases in between. The germline V gene encodes CDR1 SGDLS and CDR2 YYNGEE. CDR3 DNA: TGTGCCAGCAGCGTGGACAGTGGGGGCACAGATACGCAGTATTTT. Protein: CASSVDSGGTDTQYF.

The rearrangement joins TRBV5-6 to TRBJ2-3, with TRBD1 matching 7 bases. This CDR3 comprises 14 residues. V gave up 6 bases and J gave up 2 bases; unmatched junction bases: 6. Germline V lookup: CDR1 SGHDT, CDR2 YYEEEE. This CDR3 is CASTVTGTTDTQYF. The CDR3 nucleotides read TGTGCCAGCACCGTGACAGGGACCACAGATACGCAGTATTTT. The variable domain in full, completed from reference TRBV5-6 and TRBJ2-3, reads DAGVTQSPTHLIKTRGQQVTLRCSPKSGHDTVSWYQQALGQGPQFIFQYYEEEERQRGNFPDRFSGHQFPNYSSELNVNALLLGDSALYLCASTVTGTTDTQYFGPGTRLTVL.

CDR3 in amino acids: CASSDRDRDTDTQYF. CDR3 bases: TGCGCCAGCAGCGACCGGGACAGGGACACAGATACGCAGTATTTT. The chain has TRBV5-1 and TRBJ2-3; 9 nucleotides agree with TRBD1. CDR3 length equals 15 residues. CDR1 is SGHRS, CDR2 YFSETQ, per germline. Germline trimming cut 4 bases from V and 2 bases from J; bases unmatched to any gene: 5.

The chain couples TRBV6-5 to TRBJ2-7, with D possibly matching TRBD2 (5 bases). Germline values: CDR1 MNHEY, CDR2 SVGAGI. The CDR3 sequence is 15 residues long. Trimming took 0 bases from V and 0 from J, leaving 9 bases between them. CDR3 amino acids: CASSYSRGSSYEQYF. The CDR3 DNA reads TGTGCCAGCAGTTACTCGAGAGGGAGCTCCTACGAGCAGTACTTC.

About this clone: One end of the junction is discordant with germline, which a read error may explain. The genes are TRBV30 and TRBJ1-1; D call uncertain. The CDR3 is 10 residues long. Germline CDR1 and CDR2: GTSNPN and SVGIG (reference sequence). The chain's CDR3 is CAWSVGGRVF. The CDR3 DNA reads as TGTGCCTGGAGTGTCGGTGGGAGGGTCTTT.

This rearrangement joins TRBV5-1 to TRBJ1-2; TRBD1 matches 11 bases. CDR1 is SGHRS and CDR2 is YFSETQ in the germline V gene. V was clipped by 4 bases and J by 7 bases; unmatched bases: 6. This CDR3 has 14 residues. CDR3 sequence (DNA): TGCGCCAGCAGCCCCACCGGGACAGGGGGTGGCTACACCTTC. It codes for CASSPTGTGGGYTF.

In DNA, the CDR3 is TGCGCCAGCAGCGGACAGGGCTACGAGCAGTACTTC. This codes for CASSGQGYEQYF. This chain connects TRBV5-1 to TRBJ2-7, with TRBD1 identical over 8 bases. The CDR3 runs to 12 residues. The ends lost 4 bases at V and 3 bases at J; junction bases unmatched: 0. Per germline, CDR1 SGHRS and CDR2 YFSETQ. Supplemented by reference TRBV5-1 and TRBJ2-7, the full variable domain reads KAGVTQTPRYLIKTRGQQVTLSCSPISGHRSVSWYQQTPGQGLQFLFEYFSETQRNKGNFPGRFSGRQFSNSRSEMNVSTLELGDSALYLCASSGQGYEQYFGPGTRLTVT.

The chain joins TRBV7-9 to TRBJ1-1; no clear D gene. Germline V gene data show CDR1 as SEHNR and CDR2 as FQNEAQ (reference sequence). V dropped 5 bases and J dropped 4 bases, with 14 bases sitting between them. The CDR3 loop spans 14 amino acids. CDR3 in amino acids: CASSPSFAGTEAFF. The DNA for the CDR3 is TGTGCCAGCAGCCCTTCCTTTGCGGGCACTGAAGCTTTCTTT.

The rearrangement uses TRBV28 and TRBJ1-1; D is undetermined. The CDR3 runs 14 residues. Germline CDR1 and CDR2: MDHEN and SYDVKM. V was shortened by 4 bases and J by 4 bases, with 13 bases between the two germline ends. The CDR3 DNA sequence: TGTGCCAGCAGTTCCACTCCCGCGGTCACTGAAGCTTTCTTT. Translating it yields CASSSTPAVTEAFF. Together with reference TRBV28 and TRBJ1-1, the CDR3 gives the full variable domain: DVKVTQSSRYLVKRTGEKVFLECVQDMDHENMFWYRQDPGLGLRLIYFSYDVKMKEKGDIPEGYSVSREKKERFSLILESASTNQTSMYLCASSSTPAVTEAFFGQGTRLTVV.

The rearrangement joins TRBV28 to TRBJ2-6, with D maybe TRBD1 (5 bases). Per the germline V gene, CDR1 is MDHEN and CDR2 is SYDVKM. Deletions cut 4 bases from V and 4 bases from J, with 11 bases between. The CDR3 is 15 amino acids. CDR3 sequence (DNA): TGTGCCAGCAGTTCAGGGTTGTCCGGGGCCAACGTCCTGACTTTC. Encoded protein: CASSSGLSGANVLTF.

This clone was seen just once. The chain uses TRBV7-2 and TRBJ1-1, with 7 positions matching TRBD1. Trimming at V came to 2 bases and at J to 7 bases, leaving 7 bases not matched to a gene. The CDR3 is made up of 14 amino acids. From germline, CDR1 is SGHTA and CDR2 FQGNSA. The CDR3: CASSLYHRGGEAFF. The CDR3 nucleotides are TGTGCCAGCAGCTTATACCACAGGGGCGGTGAAGCTTTCTTT.